The 17 T cell receptor beta chains below all came from one sample that was sequenced in a study of control samples from healthy donors and cancer patients. The table came from immunoSEQ multiplex PCR; TCRdb's copy has only in-frame clones and leaves some out. The sample lists around 57,000 clones; approximately 90% were seen once. Sequenced sample: PBMCs. The source of these receptors is a man aged 25 to 45 with colorectal cancer.

A few counts support this clone. This chain connects TRBV5-6 to TRBJ2-5; D uncertain. Germline CDR1 and CDR2: SGHDT and YYEEEE. The CDR3 extends over 15 amino acids. V was trimmed by 0 bases and J by 4 bases, leaving 13 bases between them. The CDR3 region has the DNA TGTGCCAGCAGCTTGGACCAGATCGGACGAGAGACCCAGTACTTC. Encoded protein: CASSLDQIGRETQYF.

This clone occurred a few times. This rearrangement joins TRBV5-4 to TRBJ2-1; 16 nucleotides match TRBD2. CDR1 and CDR2 from the germline V gene are SGHNT and YYREEE (reference sequence). The CDR3 consists of 20 residues. Trimming at V came to 2 bases and at J to 7 bases, leaving 15 bases not matched to a gene. The CDR3 DNA reads as TGTGCCAGCAGCTTCCCGGGACTAGCGGGGGGGCTCTCGGGGAAAAATGAGCAGTTCTTC. Protein sequence: CASSFPGLAGGLSGKNEQFF.

The rearrangement uses TRBV4-3 and TRBJ1-2; D ambiguous. The CDR3 has 15 residues. V lost 1 base and J lost 6, with 15 bases in between. Germline CDR1 is LGHNA and CDR2 is YSLEER. The CDR3: CASSQVRPTRDGYTF. The CDR3 bases are TGCGCCAGCAGCCAAGTTCGGCCGACTCGCGATGGCTACACCTTC.

V usage is TRBV24-1 and J usage is TRBJ1-4; 9 nucleotides match TRBD1. Germline lookup yields CDR1 KGHDR and CDR2 SFDVKD. This CDR3 spans 15 amino acids. Germline trimming cut 5 bases from V and 7 bases from J; bases unmatched to any gene: 7. The CDR3 DNA reads TGTGCCACCAGTGCCTCGGGACAGGGAGCTGAAAAACTGTTTTTT. Its protein product is CATSASGQGAEKLFF.

The CDR3 coding sequence is TGTGCCAGTAGTGGATTGAGGACAGGCAAGCCGAACACTGAAGCTTTCTTT. The encoded protein is CASSGLRTGKPNTEAFF. V gene TRBV19 combines with J gene TRBJ1-1; 7 bases map to TRBD1. The germline CDR1 and CDR2 sequences are LNHDA and SQIVND (reference sequence). J was trimmed by 1 base and V by 5 bases; bases with no gene match: 13. The CDR3 covers 17 residues.

This clone was recorded a few times. The V call is TRBV5-6, the J call TRBJ2-7; 7 positions agree with TRBD1. Germline CDR1 and CDR2: SGHDT and YYEEEE. The CDR3 is made up of 12 amino acids. Unmatched junction bases numbered 1, after V lost 0 bases and J lost 7 bases. The CDR3 spells CASSLGQGEQYF. The CDR3 DNA reads as TGTGCCAGCAGCTTGGGACAGGGTGAGCAGTACTTC.

This chain uses TRBV7-9 with TRBJ1-1, with D maybe TRBD1 (6 bases). Germline V gene data show CDR1 as SEHNR and CDR2 as FQNEAQ (reference sequence). The CDR3 loop spans 16 amino acids. V lost 4 bases and J lost 3, with 18 bases in between. CDR3 residues: CASSWGGSTRDTEAFF. The CDR3, as DNA: TGTGCCAGCAGCTGGGGGGGCTCAACTCGAGACACTGAAGCTTTCTTT. The whole variable domain, filled in from reference TRBV7-9 and TRBJ1-1, reads DTGVSQNPRHKITKRGQNVTFRCDPISEHNRLYWYRQTLGQGPEFLTYFQNEAQLEKSRLLSDRFSAERPKGSFSTLEIQRTEQGDSAMYLCASSWGGSTRDTEAFFGQGTRLTVV.

This clone was recorded once. The chain couples TRBV9 to TRBJ1-1, with D maybe TRBD1 (5 bases). Between the trimmed V and J ends, which lost 3 bases and 0 bases, there was a span of 12 bases. CDR1 and CDR2 (germline): SGDLS, YYNGEE. This CDR3 has 15 amino acids. CDR3 protein: CASSGYSGMNTEAFF. In DNA, the CDR3 is TGTGCCAGCAGCGGGTATTCAGGGATGAACACTGAAGCTTTCTTT.

V gene TRBV18 combines with J gene TRBJ2-1, with 8 bases matching TRBD2. The CDR3 loop spans 14 amino acids. The V gene's germline CDR1 is KGHSH and CDR2 LQKENI. V trimming: 3 bases; J trimming: 5 bases; junction bases outside the gene matches: 3. CDR3 residues: CASSPSGGNNEQFF. CDR3 DNA sequence: TGTGCCAGCTCACCCAGCGGGGGTAACAATGAGCAGTTCTTC.

J is TRBJ1-4 and V is TRBV9; possible D gene TRBD1, 6 bases. The CDR3 is 14 residues long. Germline V gene sequence: CDR1 SGDLS, CDR2 YYNGEE. Trimming removed 4 bases at V and 13 bases at J, with 20 bases between. The CDR3 sequence: CASSKDPKGERLFF. The CDR3 region has the DNA TGTGCCAGCAGCAAAGACCCGAAGGGGGAGCGACTGTTTTTT.

The chain recombines TRBV5-1 with TRBJ1-2, with D unclear. In germline, CDR1 is SGHRS, CDR2 YFSETQ. With 2 bases removed from V and 3 bases from J, the gap between germline ends came to 11 bases. The CDR3 length is 14 residues. CDR3 residues: CASSFPTADYGYTF. The CDR3 DNA reads TGCGCCAGCAGCTTCCCGACGGCCGACTATGGCTACACCTTC.

The chain couples TRBV24-1 to TRBJ1-5; D remains unclear. In germline, CDR1 is KGHDR, CDR2 SFDVKD. CDR3 length: 15 residues. V dropped 6 bases and J dropped 0 bases, with 11 bases sitting between them. The CDR3 nucleotides are TGTGCCACCAGTTCGGGGTCTCTTAGCAATCAGCCCCAGCATTTT. Translated: CATSSGSLSNQPQHF.

The chain employs TRBV29-1 and TRBJ2-4; no clear D gene. CDR3 length: 12 residues. V was clipped by 7 bases and J by 3 bases, with 10 bases between them. The germline V gene encodes CDR1 SQVTM and CDR2 ANQGSEA. The CDR3 protein is CSATTYKNIQYF. The CDR3 DNA reads as TGCAGCGCGACCACCTACAAAAACATTCAGTACTTC.

The chain joins TRBV4-2 to TRBJ2-3; D is possibly TRBD1 or TRBD2 (5 bases each). Trimming removed 0 bases at V and 0 bases at J, with 16 bases between. Germline V gene sequence: CDR1 LGHNA, CDR2 YNFKEQ. The CDR3 consists of 18 residues. The CDR3 DNA is TGTGCCAGCAGCCAAGATAGAGTCGGGGCGGAAAGCACAGATACGCAGTATTTT. Its protein is CASSQDRVGAESTDTQYF.

The chain combines TRBV5-4 with TRBJ2-2; TRBD1 matches at 8 bases. V was pared by 4 bases and J by 3 bases, with 5 bases of the junction left unmatched. CDR3 length: 15 residues. Germline CDR1 reads SGHNT; CDR2 reads YYREEE (reference sequence). The CDR3 reads CASSPDREYTGELFF. Here the CDR3 DNA reads TGTGCCAGCAGCCCGGACAGGGAGTACACCGGGGAGCTGTTTTTT.

The chain links TRBV4-3 to TRBJ2-1; tentatively, D is TRBD1 or TRBD2 (5 bases each). Germline values: CDR1 LGHNA, CDR2 YSLEER. The CDR3 runs 16 residues. V lost 4 bases, J lost 6 bases, and 19 bases lay in between. This chain's CDR3 is CASSRGVGTLANEQFF. The CDR3 bases are TGCGCCAGCAGCCGGGGCGTTGGGACGCTAGCCAATGAGCAGTTCTTC.

The chain employs TRBV2 and TRBJ2-7, with TRBD1 identical over 7 bases. The CDR3 totals 15 residues. The ends lost 5 bases at V and 2 bases at J; junction bases unmatched: 9. CDR1 is SNHLY and CDR2 is FYNNEI in the germline V gene. In nucleotides, the CDR3 is TGTGCCAGCAGTACTGGACAGGTTAAACCCTACGAGCAGTACTTC. Its translation: CASSTGQVKPYEQYF.